The 2 T cell receptor beta chains listed next were all sequenced from one sample in a study of blood T cell repertoires in COVID-19. The method was immunoSEQ multiplex PCR; TCRdb's version includes in-frame clones alone and lacks a portion of them. The data hold roughly 180,000 clones, with roughly four fifths observed a single time. Source material: PBMCs or T cells enriched from blood (not recorded which). The receptors were sampled from a man in his forties or fifties who had recovered from COVID-19.

V and J are TRBV10-3 and TRBJ2-1; 9 positions agree with TRBD2. In germline, CDR1 is ENHRY, CDR2 SYGVKD. CDR3 length equals 16 residues. V lost 1 base, J lost 5 bases, and 6 bases stayed unmatched. The CDR3 loop reads CAISELVLAGNNEQFF. CDR3 nucleotides: TGTGCCATCAGTGAGTTAGTCCTAGCGGGAAACAATGAGCAGTTCTTC.

The gene calls are TRBV7-6 and TRBJ2-6, with D perhaps TRBD2 (5 bases). Germline V lookup: CDR1 SGHVS, CDR2 FNYEAQ. The V end lost 5 bases, the J end lost 0 bases, and 11 bases lay between the germline ends. The CDR3 consists of 16 residues. In DNA form, the CDR3 reads TGTGCCAGCAGCCGCGGTGCGGGCTCTGGGGCCAACGTCCTGACTTTC. Translation gives CASSRGAGSGANVLTF.